The entry below describes one T cell receptor beta chain. Germline-derived CDR1 and CDR2 are SSHAT and FNYEAQ (reference sequence). V was clipped by 5 bases and J by 0 bases, with 13 bases between them. The CDR3 is 15 amino acids. This entry comes from a study of T cell responses to AZD1222 COVID-19 vaccine. Measured with immunoSEQ multiplex PCR; TCRdb has only the in-frame clones, and not every one. Among 200,000 to 250,000 clones listed, roughly 91% were seen once. The material was peripheral blood, obtained on day 0 of MenACWY control vaccination. The TCR was taken from an adult in good health. V is TRBV7-7 and J is TRBJ2-5; the D gene is possibly TRBD2 (6 bases). The CDR3 sequence is CASSPLAGYQETQYF. In DNA form, the CDR3 reads TGTGCCAGCAGCCCTTTGGCGGGGTACCAAGAGACCCAGTACTTC.